These 25 T cell receptor beta chains were sequenced from one sample in a study of T cell responses to AZD1222 COVID-19 vaccine. Using immunoSEQ multiplex PCR, the repertoire was profiled, and TCRdb retains in-frame clones only, with some absent. Found here are 95,000 to 100,000 clones, around 87% of them singletons; the top ten hold roughly 10%. The material was peripheral blood, obtained 28 days after the second AZD1222 dose. These receptors originate from an adult who received the AZD1222 COVID-19 vaccine.

This sequence joins TRBV5-1 and TRBJ2-5, with TRBD2 as a possible D gene (5 bases). CDR1 and CDR2 from the germline V gene are SGHRS and YFSETQ. Trimming took off 3 bases at V and 5 bases at J, with 8 bases between the two ends. The CDR3 totals 12 residues. CDR3 DNA: TGCGCCAGCAGCTCCACGGGGGAGACCCAGTACTTC. It translates to CASSSTGETQYF.

This clone was seen a single time. The chain employs TRBV14 and TRBJ2-2, with TRBD2 matching over 11 bases. The CDR3 consists of 17 residues. The germline gives CDR1 SGHDN, CDR2 FVKESK. V trimming: 0 bases; J trimming: 6 bases; junction bases outside the gene matches: 6. The CDR3 bases are TGTGCCAGCAGCCAAGAATCTAGCGGGAGGCCCCCCGGGGAGCTGTTTTTT. This codes for CASSQESSGRPPGELFF.

V and J are TRBV18 and TRBJ2-1, with D maybe TRBD2 (6 bases). V was cut by 3 bases and J by 5 bases, with 11 bases left in between. CDR3 size: 14 residues. Germline V gene sequence: CDR1 KGHSH, CDR2 LQKENI. The CDR3 loop reads CASSPLTRNNEQFF. CDR3 bases: TGTGCCAGCTCACCTCTGACTAGGAACAATGAGCAGTTCTTC.

V is TRBV28 and J is TRBJ1-2, with 12 bases lining up with TRBD1. The length of the CDR3 is 15 residues. The germline gives CDR1 MDHEN, CDR2 SYDVKM. V lost 4 bases to trimming and J lost 7 bases; unmatched junction nucleotides: 7. CDR3 bases: TGTGCCAGCAGTTCGCCGGGACAGGGGGCGATTGGCTACACCTTC. Its translation is CASSSPGQGAIGYTF.

The chain has TRBV7-9 and TRBJ1-1, with D possibly being TRBD1 (6 bases). The CDR3 contains 13 residues. Trimming pared 7 bases from V and 3 bases from J, leaving 12 bases between. From germline, CDR1 is SEHNR and CDR2 FQNEAQ (reference sequence). For the CDR3, the DNA is TGTGCCAGCACTAAGGGGGGCTACACTGAAGCTTTCTTT. Its protein product is CASTKGGYTEAFF.

V usage is TRBV28 and J usage is TRBJ1-5, with D possibly TRBD1 on 6 matching bases. Trimming removed 6 bases at V and 7 bases at J, with 19 bases between. The CDR3 runs to 15 residues. CDR1 and CDR2 (germline): MDHEN, SYDVKM. Here the CDR3 reads CASRRRATGIQPQHF. Written as DNA, the CDR3 is TGTGCCAGCAGGCGCCGGGCCACAGGGATACAGCCCCAGCATTTT.

V gene TRBV18 combines with J gene TRBJ2-1; tentatively, D is TRBD1 (5 bases). The CDR3 spans 15 residues. CDR1 is KGHSH, CDR2 LQKENI, per germline. V dropped 3 bases and J dropped 0 bases, with 9 bases sitting between them. The CDR3 DNA is TGTGCCAGCTCACCGGGGCCTAGCTCCTACAATGAGCAGTTCTTC. Amino acids: CASSPGPSSYNEQFF.

V usage is TRBV27 and J usage is TRBJ2-2; D unclear. Germline values: CDR1 MNHEY, CDR2 SMNVEV (reference sequence). This CDR3 has 13 residues. The V end lost 5 bases, the J end lost 4 bases, and 8 bases lay between the germline ends. The DNA of the CDR3 is TGTGCCAGCAGTCCGTTATTCACCGGGGAGCTGTTTTTT. This translates into CASSPLFTGELFF.

The gene calls are TRBV15 and TRBJ2-1; possible D gene TRBD1, 6 bases. The CDR3 sequence is 14 residues long. V was cut by 0 bases and J by 5 bases, with 8 bases left in between. Per the germline V gene, CDR1 is LNHNV and CDR2 is YYDKDF (reference sequence). CDR3 nucleotides: TGTGCCACCAGCAGAGATGGGGGCAACAATGAGCAGTTCTTC. Its protein is CATSRDGGNNEQFF.

The chain recombines TRBV5-6 with TRBJ1-5; D unclear. CDR1 SGHDT and CDR2 YYEEEE come from the germline V gene. The V gene lost 3 bases and the J gene lost 6 bases, with 13 bases spanning the gap. The CDR3 totals 14 residues. The CDR3 reads CASSSGGGIQPQHF. For the CDR3, the DNA is TGTGCCAGCAGCTCCGGCGGTGGGATTCAGCCCCAGCATTTT.

V and J are TRBV9 and TRBJ1-5; unclear D gene. Per germline, CDR1 SGDLS and CDR2 YYNGEE. V shed 3 bases and J shed 7 bases, with 17 bases lying between them. The CDR3 has 15 amino acids. CDR3 in DNA: TGTGCCAGCAGCGCTGGCGGAGGGTTCAAGCAGCCCCAGCATTTT. Its protein product is CASSAGGGFKQPQHF.

The chain couples TRBV7-2 to TRBJ2-1; 7 positions match TRBD2. Germline assignment: CDR1 SGHTA and CDR2 FQGNSA. The CDR3 has 14 amino acids. The V segment lost 5 bases and the J segment 7 bases; nucleotides outside the gene matches: 8. CDR3 residues: CASSPAGLKNEQFF. The DNA of the CDR3 is TGTGCCAGCAGCCCTGCGGGACTAAAGAATGAGCAGTTCTTC.

This sequence joins TRBV28 and TRBJ1-2, with TRBD1 as a possible D gene (5 bases). CDR3 length: 12 amino acids. Trimming shortened V by 2 bases and J by 5 bases, and 6 bases separated the two germline ends. Germline CDR1 is MDHEN and CDR2 is SYDVKM. The CDR3 coding sequence is TGTGCCAGCAGTTTAAGGGGTTATGGCTACACCTTC. It encodes CASSLRGYGYTF.

The chain's CDR3 is CASSGSGNEQFF. CDR3 DNA: TGTGCCAGCAGCGGGAGTGGAAATGAGCAGTTCTTC. This chain connects TRBV9 to TRBJ2-1; D unclear. Germline values: CDR1 SGDLS, CDR2 YYNGEE. CDR3 length: 12 residues. The V gene lost 3 bases and the J gene lost 7 bases, with 8 bases spanning the gap.

The chain employs TRBV4-1 and TRBJ1-1, with D maybe TRBD1 (5 bases). The CDR3 totals 18 residues. Germline CDR1 is MGHRA and CDR2 is YSYEKL. The V end lost 3 bases, the J end lost 0 bases, and 20 bases lay between the germline ends. This CDR3 reads CASSHPRGTLWVNTEAFF. CDR3 nucleotide sequence: TGCGCCAGCAGCCACCCCCGGGGGACCCTATGGGTGAACACTGAAGCTTTCTTT.

The gene calls are TRBV11-2 and TRBJ2-2; TRBD2 might be the D (6 bases). The V and J ends lost 5 bases and 13 bases respectively, with 14 bases between them. CDR1 is SGHAT, CDR2 FQNNGV, per germline. The CDR3 extends over 12 amino acids. Here the CDR3 DNA reads TGTGCCAGCAGCACGGGGGTAGTGGGGCTGTTTTTT. Amino acid sequence: CASSTGVVGLFF. The full variable domain, with the rest looked up from reference TRBV11-2 and TRBJ2-2, is EAGVAQSPRYKIIEKRQSVAFWCNPISGHATLYWYQQILGQGPKLLIQFQNNGVVDDSQLPKDRFSAERLKGVDSTLKIQPAKLEDSAVYLCASSTGVVGLFFGEGSRLTVL.

The chain has TRBV7-2 and TRBJ2-3; 10 bases are shared with TRBD1. The V segment lost 5 bases and the J segment 6 bases; nucleotides outside the gene matches: 8. Germline CDR1 is SGHTA and CDR2 is FQGNSA. This CDR3 contains 15 residues. The CDR3 is CASSADRGRGDTQYF. CDR3 nucleotide sequence: TGTGCCAGCAGCGCAGACAGGGGGCGAGGGGATACGCAGTATTTT.

This chain uses TRBV21-1 with TRBJ1-2. TRBV21-1 is a documented pseudogene. This CDR3 comprises 11 residues. CDR3: CASSKGESYTF. In DNA, the CDR3 is TGTGCCAGCAGCAAAGGTGAGAGCTACACCTTC.

The J gene is TRBJ2-4, the V gene TRBV24-1; 11 nucleotides align to TRBD1. V gave up 3 bases and J gave up 7 bases; unmatched junction bases: 7. CDR3 length equals 16 residues. Germline CDR1 and CDR2: KGHDR and SFDVKD. CDR3 loop: CATSDNTGTGGNIQYF. CDR3 DNA: TGTGCCACCAGTGATAACACCGGGACAGGGGGGAACATTCAGTACTTC.

The J gene is TRBJ2-2, the V gene TRBV5-1; D gene ambiguous. The CDR3 is 16 amino acids. CDR1 is SGHRS, CDR2 YFSETQ, per germline. Trimming cost V 0 bases and J 1 base, with 10 bases left between them. The CDR3 spells CASSLVGGQNTGELFF. The CDR3 DNA sequence: TGCGCCAGCAGCTTGGTCGGTGGGCAGAACACCGGGGAGCTGTTTTTT.

The chain carries TRBV6-5 and TRBJ1-1, with D possibly matching TRBD1 (5 bases). The CDR3 is 15 residues long. Germline lookup yields CDR1 MNHEY and CDR2 SVGAGI. The ends were cut back, 6 bases at V and 0 bases at J, with 14 bases in the middle. The CDR3 is CASSRPGLMNTEAFF. Here the CDR3 DNA reads TGTGCCAGCAGCCGTCCGGGACTCATGAACACTGAAGCTTTCTTT.

V and J are TRBV5-1 and TRBJ2-1; 12 bases agree with TRBD1. Germline lookup yields CDR1 SGHRS and CDR2 YFSETQ. V lost 2 bases, J lost 9 bases, and 6 bases stayed unmatched. This CDR3 comprises 15 residues. CDR3 nucleotide sequence: TGCGCCAGCAGCTTACCGGGACAGGGGGCGACTGAGCAGTTCTTC. Translated: CASSLPGQGATEQFF.

The chain uses TRBV25-1 and TRBJ2-3; 8 bases are a match to TRBD1. Losses at the gene ends were 4 bases for V and 3 bases for J; bases not matched to a gene: 3. The CDR3 totals 14 residues. Germline CDR1 reads MGHDK; CDR2 reads SYGVNS. CDR3 bases: TGTGCCAGCAGTGCAGGGGGCGTAACAGATACGCAGTATTTT. Protein product: CASSAGGVTDTQYF.

The genes are TRBV5-6 and TRBJ2-7; D unclear. CDR1 SGHDT and CDR2 YYEEEE come from the germline V gene. The CDR3 has 13 amino acids. V dropped 0 bases and J dropped 5 bases, with 9 bases sitting between them. The CDR3 DNA reads TGTGCCAGCAGCTTGGGGCGGCGAGACGAGCAGTACTTC. Translation: CASSLGRRDEQYF.

This rearrangement joins TRBV18 to TRBJ1-4; D gene uncertain. V was shortened by 3 bases and J by 8 bases, with 10 bases between the two germline ends. Germline V lookup: CDR1 KGHSH, CDR2 LQKENI. There are 13 residues in the CDR3. The CDR3 nucleotides are TGTGCCAGCTCACCTCTTCCGGGAGAAAAACTGTTTTTT. Translating gives CASSPLPGEKLFF.